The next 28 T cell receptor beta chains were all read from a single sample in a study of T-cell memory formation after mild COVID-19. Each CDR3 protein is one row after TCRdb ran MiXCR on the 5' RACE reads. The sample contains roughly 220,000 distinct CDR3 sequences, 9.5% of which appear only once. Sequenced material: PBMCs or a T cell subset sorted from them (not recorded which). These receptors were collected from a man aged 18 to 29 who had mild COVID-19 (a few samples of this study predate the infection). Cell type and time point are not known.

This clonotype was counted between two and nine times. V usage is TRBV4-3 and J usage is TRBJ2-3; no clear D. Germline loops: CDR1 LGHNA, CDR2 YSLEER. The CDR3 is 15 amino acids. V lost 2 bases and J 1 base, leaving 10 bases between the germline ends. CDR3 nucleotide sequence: TGCGCCAGCAGCCAAACCGCTTATCGCACAGATACGCAGTATTTT. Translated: CASSQTAYRTDTQYF.

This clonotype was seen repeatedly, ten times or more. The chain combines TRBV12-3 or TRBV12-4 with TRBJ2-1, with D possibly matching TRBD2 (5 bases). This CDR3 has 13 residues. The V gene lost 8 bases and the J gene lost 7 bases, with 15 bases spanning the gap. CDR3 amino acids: CASVRAMRNEQFF. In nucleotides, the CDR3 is TGTGCCAGCGTGAGGGCCATGCGAAATGAGCAGTTCTTC.

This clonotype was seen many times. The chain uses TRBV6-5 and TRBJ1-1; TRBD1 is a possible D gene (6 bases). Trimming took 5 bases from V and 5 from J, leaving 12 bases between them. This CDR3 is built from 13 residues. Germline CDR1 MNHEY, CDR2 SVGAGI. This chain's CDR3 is CASSRNRETEAFF. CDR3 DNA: TGTGCCAGCAGTCGCAACAGGGAGACTGAAGCTTTCTTT.

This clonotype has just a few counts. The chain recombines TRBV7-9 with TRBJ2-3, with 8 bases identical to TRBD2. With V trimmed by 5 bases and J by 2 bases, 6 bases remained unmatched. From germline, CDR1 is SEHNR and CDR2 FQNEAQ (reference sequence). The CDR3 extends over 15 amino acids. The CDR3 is CASSPGGAITDTQYF. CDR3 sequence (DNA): TGTGCCAGCAGCCCCGGGGGGGCGATCACAGATACGCAGTATTTT.

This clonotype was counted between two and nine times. The chain's CDR3 is CAIRQGGDEQYF. CDR3 nucleotide sequence: TGTGCCATCCGCCAGGGGGGCGACGAGCAGTACTTC. The gene calls are TRBV10-3 and TRBJ2-7; a weak D match, TRBD1 (7 bases). Trimming pared 8 bases from V and 5 bases from J, leaving 13 bases between. Germline assignment: CDR1 ENHRY and CDR2 SYGVKD. There are 12 residues in the CDR3.

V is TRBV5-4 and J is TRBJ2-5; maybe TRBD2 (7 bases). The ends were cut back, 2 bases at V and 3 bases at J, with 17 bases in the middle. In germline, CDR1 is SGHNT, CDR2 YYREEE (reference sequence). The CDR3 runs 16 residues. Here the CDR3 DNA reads TGTGCCAGCAGCTTTGGGGGGGCGAGGGCCGAAGAGACCCAGTACTTC. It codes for CASSFGGARAEETQYF.

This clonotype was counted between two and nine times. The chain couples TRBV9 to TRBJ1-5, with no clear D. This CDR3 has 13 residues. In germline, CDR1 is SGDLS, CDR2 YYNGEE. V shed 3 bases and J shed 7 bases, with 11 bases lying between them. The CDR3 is CASSGAPGQPQHF. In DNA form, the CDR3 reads TGTGCCAGCAGCGGGGCTCCCGGGCAGCCCCAGCATTTT. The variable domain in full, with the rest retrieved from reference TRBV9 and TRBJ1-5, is DSGVTQTPKHLITATGQRVTLRCSPRSGDLSVYWYQQSLDQGLQFLIQYYNGEERAKGNILERFSAQQFPDLHSELNLSSLELGDSALYFCASSGAPGQPQHFGDGTRLSIL.

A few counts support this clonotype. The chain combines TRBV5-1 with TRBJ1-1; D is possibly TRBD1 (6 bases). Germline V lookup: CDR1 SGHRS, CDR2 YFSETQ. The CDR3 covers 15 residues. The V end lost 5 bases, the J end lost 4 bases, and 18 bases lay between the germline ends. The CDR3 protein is CASRTIPRTATEAFF. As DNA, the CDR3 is TGCGCCAGCAGGACAATACCCAGGACAGCCACTGAAGCTTTCTTT.

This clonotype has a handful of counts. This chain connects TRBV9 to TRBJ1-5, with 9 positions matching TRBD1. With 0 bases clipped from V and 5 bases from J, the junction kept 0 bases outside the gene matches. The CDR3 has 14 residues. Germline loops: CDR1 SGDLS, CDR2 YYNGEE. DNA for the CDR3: TGTGCCAGCAGCGTAGGACAGGGGGATCAGCCCCAGCATTTT. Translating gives CASSVGQGDQPQHF.

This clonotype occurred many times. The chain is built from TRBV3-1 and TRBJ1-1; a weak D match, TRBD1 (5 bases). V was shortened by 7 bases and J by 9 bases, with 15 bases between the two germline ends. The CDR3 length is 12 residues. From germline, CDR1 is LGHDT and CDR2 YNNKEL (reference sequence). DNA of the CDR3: TGTGCCAGCACCGTGAAGGGGAGGAAAGCTTTCTTT. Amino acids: CASTVKGRKAFF.

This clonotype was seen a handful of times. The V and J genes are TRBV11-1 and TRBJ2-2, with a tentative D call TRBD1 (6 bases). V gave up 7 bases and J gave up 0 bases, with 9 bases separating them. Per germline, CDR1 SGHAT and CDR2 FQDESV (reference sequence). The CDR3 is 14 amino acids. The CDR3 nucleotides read TGTGCCAGCAATAACAGGGCGAACACCGGGGAGCTGTTTTTT. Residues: CASNNRANTGELFF.

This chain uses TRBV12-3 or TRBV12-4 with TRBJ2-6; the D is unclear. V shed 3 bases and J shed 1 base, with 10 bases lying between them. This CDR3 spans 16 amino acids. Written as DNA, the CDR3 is TGTGCCAGCAGTTTTGCGCGCGGTTCTGGGGCCAACGTCCTGACTTTC. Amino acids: CASSFARGSGANVLTF.

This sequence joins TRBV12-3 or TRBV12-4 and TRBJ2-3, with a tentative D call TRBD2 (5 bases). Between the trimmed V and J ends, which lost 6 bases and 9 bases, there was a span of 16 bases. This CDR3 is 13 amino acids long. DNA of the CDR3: TGTGCCAGCAGGTTTAGGGCGGGCGGGACGCAGTATTTT. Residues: CASRFRAGGTQYF.

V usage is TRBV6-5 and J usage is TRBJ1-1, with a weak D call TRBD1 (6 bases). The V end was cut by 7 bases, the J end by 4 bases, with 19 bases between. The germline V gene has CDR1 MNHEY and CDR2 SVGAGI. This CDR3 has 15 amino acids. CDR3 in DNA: TGTGCCAGCACAAGGGGGGGAACTTCGGGCACTGAAGCTTTCTTT. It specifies CASTRGGTSGTEAFF.

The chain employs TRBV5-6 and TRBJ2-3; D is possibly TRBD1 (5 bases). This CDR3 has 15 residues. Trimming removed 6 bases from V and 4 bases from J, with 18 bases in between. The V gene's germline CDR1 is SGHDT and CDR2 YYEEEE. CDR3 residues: CASTSSKGQADTQYF. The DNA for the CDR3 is TGTGCCAGCACTTCCTCCAAGGGGCAGGCAGATACGCAGTATTTT.

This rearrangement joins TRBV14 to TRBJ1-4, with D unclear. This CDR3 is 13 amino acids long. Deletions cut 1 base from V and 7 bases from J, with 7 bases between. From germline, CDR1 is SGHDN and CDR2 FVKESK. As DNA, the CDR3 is TGTGCCAGCAGCCAAGGGTTGGGTGAAAAACTGTTTTTT. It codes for CASSQGLGEKLFF.

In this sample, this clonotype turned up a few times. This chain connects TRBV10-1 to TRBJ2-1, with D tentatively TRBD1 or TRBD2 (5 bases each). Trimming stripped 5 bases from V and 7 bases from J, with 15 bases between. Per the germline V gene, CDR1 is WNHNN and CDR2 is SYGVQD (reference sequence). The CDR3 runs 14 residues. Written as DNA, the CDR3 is TGCGCCAGCAGTAATACACGGGGCGCGAATGAGCAGTTCTTC. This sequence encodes CASSNTRGANEQFF.

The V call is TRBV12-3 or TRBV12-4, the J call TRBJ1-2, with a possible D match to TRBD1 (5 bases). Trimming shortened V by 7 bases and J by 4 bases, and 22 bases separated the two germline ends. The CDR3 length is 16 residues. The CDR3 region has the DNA TGTGCCAGCACCCCAGCCCGATTTAGTGGGGGCTATGGCTACACCTTC. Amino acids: CASTPARFSGGYGYTF.

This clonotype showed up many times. CDR3 sequence reads: CASSQTDRDQPQHF. CDR3 DNA sequence: TGCGCCAGCAGCCAGACTGACAGGGACCAGCCCCAGCATTTT. This chain links TRBV4-3 with TRBJ1-5, with TRBD1 matching over 7 bases. CDR3 length: 14 amino acids. V was pared by 3 bases and J by 7 bases, with 6 bases of the junction left unmatched. Germline values: CDR1 LGHNA, CDR2 YSLEER.

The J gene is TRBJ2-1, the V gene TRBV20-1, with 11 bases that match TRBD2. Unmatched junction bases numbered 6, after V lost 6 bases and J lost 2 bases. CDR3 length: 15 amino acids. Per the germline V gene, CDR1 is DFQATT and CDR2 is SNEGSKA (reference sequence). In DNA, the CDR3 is TGCAGTGCCTCCCCGACTAGCGGGGCCTACAATGAGCAGTTCTTC. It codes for CSASPTSGAYNEQFF.

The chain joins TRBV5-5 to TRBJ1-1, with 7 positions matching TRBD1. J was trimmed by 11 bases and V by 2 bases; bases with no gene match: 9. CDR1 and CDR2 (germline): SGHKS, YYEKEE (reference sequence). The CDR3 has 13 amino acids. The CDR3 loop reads CASSLQPPRGAFF. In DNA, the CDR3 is TGTGCCAGCAGCTTACAACCCCCCAGGGGGGCTTTCTTT.

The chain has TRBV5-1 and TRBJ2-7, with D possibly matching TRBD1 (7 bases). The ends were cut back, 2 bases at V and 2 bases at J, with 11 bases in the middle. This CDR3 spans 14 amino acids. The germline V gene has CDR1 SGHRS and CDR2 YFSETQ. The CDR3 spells CASSLDREAYEQYF. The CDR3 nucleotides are TGCGCCAGCAGCTTAGACAGGGAGGCCTACGAGCAGTACTTC. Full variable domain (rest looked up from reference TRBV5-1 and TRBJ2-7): KAGVTQTPRYLIKTRGQQVTLSCSPISGHRSVSWYQQTPGQGLQFLFEYFSETQRNKGNFPGRFSGRQFSNSRSEMNVSTLELGDSALYLCASSLDREAYEQYFGPGTRLTVT.

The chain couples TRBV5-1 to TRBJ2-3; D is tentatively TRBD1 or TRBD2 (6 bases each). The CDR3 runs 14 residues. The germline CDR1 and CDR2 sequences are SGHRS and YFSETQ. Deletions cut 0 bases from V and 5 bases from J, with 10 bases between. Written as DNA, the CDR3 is TGCGCCAGCAGCTTGGCGGGGGCCAGAGATACGCAGTATTTT. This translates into CASSLAGARDTQYF.

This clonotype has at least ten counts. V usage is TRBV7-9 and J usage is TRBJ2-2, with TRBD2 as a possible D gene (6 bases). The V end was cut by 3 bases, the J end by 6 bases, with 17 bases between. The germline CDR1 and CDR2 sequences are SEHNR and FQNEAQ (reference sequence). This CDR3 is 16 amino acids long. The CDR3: CASSFGGSGTPGELFF. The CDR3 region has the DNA TGTGCCAGCAGCTTTGGGGGTTCCGGGACTCCCGGGGAGCTGTTTTTT.

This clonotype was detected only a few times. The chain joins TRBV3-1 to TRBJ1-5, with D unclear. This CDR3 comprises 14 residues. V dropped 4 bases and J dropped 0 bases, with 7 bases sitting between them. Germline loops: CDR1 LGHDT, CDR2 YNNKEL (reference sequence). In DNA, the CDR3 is TGTGCCAGCAGCCGAGAGGTTAGCAATCAGCCCCAGCATTTT. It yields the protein CASSREVSNQPQHF.

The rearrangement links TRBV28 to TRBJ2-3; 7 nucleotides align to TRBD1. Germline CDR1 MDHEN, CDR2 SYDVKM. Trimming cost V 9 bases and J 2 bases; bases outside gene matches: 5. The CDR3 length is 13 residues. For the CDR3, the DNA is TGTGCCAGTAAGAGGGGGCACACAGATACGCAGTATTTT. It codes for CASKRGHTDTQYF.

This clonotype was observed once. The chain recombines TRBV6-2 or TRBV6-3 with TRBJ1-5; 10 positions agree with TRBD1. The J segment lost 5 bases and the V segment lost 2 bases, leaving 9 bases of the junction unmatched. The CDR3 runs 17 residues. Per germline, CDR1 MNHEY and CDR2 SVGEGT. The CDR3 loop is CASSYTPGQGFDQPQHF. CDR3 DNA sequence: TGTGCCAGCAGTTACACGCCGGGACAGGGGTTCGATCAGCCCCAGCATTTT.

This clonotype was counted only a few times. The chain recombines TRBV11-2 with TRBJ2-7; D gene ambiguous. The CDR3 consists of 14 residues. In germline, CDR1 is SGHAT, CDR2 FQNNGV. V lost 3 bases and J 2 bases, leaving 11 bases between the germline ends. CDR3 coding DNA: TGTGCCAGCAGCTTGAAAGCGACGACCTACGAGCAGTACTTC. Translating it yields CASSLKATTYEQYF.